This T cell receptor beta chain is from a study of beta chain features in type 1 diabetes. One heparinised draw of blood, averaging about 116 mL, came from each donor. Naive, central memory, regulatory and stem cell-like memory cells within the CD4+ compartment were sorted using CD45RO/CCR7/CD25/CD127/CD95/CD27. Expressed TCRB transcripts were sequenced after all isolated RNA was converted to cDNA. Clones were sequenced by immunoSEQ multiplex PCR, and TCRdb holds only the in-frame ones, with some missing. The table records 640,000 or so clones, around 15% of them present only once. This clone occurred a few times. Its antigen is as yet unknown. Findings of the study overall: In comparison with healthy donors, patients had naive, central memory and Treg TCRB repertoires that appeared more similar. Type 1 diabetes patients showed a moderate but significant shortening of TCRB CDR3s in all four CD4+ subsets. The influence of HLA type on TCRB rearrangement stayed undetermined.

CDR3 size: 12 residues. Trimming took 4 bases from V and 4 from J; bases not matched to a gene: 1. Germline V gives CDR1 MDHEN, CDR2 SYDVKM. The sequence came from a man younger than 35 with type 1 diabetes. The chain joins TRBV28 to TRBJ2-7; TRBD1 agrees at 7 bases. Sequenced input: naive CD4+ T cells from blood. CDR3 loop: CASSSDRYEQYF. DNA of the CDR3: TGTGCCAGCAGTTCGGACAGGTACGAGCAGTACTTC.